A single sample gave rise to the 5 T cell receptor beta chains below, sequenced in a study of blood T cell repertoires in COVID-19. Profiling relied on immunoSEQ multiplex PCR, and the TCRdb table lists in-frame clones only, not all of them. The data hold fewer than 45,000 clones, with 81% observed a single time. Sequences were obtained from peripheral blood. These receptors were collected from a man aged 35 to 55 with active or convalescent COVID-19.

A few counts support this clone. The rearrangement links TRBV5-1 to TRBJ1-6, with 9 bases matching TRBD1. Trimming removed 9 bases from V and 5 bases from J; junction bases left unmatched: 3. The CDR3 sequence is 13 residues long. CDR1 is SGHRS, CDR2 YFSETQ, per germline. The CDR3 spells CATRQGDNSPLHF. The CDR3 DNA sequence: TGCGCCACAAGACAGGGGGATAATTCACCCCTCCACTTT.

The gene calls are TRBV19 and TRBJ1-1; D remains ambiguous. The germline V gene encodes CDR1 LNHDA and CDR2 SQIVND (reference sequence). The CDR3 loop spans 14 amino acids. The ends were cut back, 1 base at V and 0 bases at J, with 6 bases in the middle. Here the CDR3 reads CASSIANMNTEAFF. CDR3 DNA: TGTGCCAGTAGTATAGCAAACATGAACACTGAAGCTTTCTTT.

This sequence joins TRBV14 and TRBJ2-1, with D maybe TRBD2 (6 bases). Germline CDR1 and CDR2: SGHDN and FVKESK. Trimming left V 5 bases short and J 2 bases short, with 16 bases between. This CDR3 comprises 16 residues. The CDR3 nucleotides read TGTGCCAGCAGCTCCCTTGGAGCGGGCACCTACAATGAGCAGTTCTTC. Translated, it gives CASSSLGAGTYNEQFF.

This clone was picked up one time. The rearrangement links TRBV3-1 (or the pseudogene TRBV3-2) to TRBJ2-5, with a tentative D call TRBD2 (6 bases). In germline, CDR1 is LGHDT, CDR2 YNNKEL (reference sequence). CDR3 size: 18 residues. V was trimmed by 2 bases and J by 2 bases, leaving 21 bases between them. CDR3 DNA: TGTGCCAGCAGCCAAAAAGTGTCTTCCGGGACTCGACAAGAGACCCAGTACTTC. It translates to CASSQKVSSGTRQETQYF.

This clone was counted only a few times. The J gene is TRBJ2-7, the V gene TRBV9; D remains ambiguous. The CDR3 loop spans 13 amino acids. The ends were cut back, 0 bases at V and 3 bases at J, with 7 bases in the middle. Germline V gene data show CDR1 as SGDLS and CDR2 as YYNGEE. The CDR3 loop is CASSVDSHYEQYF. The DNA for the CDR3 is TGTGCCAGCAGCGTAGACTCCCACTACGAGCAGTACTTC.